This entry concerns a single T cell receptor (beta chain). What it binds is not known. The data originate from a study of T-cell reconstitution after alpha-beta-depleted transplantation in children. Study observations and caveats: A year had passed since transplant, and T-cell counts and diversity by then came mostly from newly produced T cells. Expanded clones from the graft, numbering several hundred, reportedly supplied alpha-beta T cells about two months after transplant.

Trimming took 0 bases from V and 2 from J, leaving 18 bases between them. CDR3 length equals 18 residues. CDR1 is LGHNA, CDR2 YNFKEQ, per germline. Unique molecular identifiers were incorporated when the TCRbeta library was constructed. TCRdb re-analysed the PCR reads in MiXCR, keeping a single row per CDR3 protein. The sample records 350,000 to 500,000 distinct CDR3 sequences, 43% being singletons. The clonotype comes from a girl aged 2 to 10 with aplastic anemia, due to receive a stem cell transplant. The chain combines TRBV4-2 with TRBJ2-3, with D perhaps given as TRBD1 or TRBD2 (5 bases each). The sequencing used PBMCs, collected before TCRalphabeta/CD19-depleted stem cell transplant. CDR3 nucleotides: TGTGCCAGCAGCCAAGATGGCTTTGGTGAGGGGATCACAGATACGCAGTATTTT. It specifies CASSQDGFGEGITDTQYF.